One sample yielded the 18 T cell receptor beta chains listed below, sequenced in a study of T cells after yellow fever vaccination. TCRdb itself ran the 5' RACE reads through MiXCR, one entry per CDR3 protein. The sample contains hundreds of thousands of distinct CDR3 sequences, about 19% of which appear only once. The specimen comprised PBMCs, sampled before the yellow fever booster vaccination. These receptors came from a man aged 18 to 29 who received the YFV17D yellow fever vaccine.

CDR3 sequence reads: CAISEGAGGGYEQYV. CDR3 coding DNA: TGTGCCATCAGTGAGGGAGCGGGGGGCGGATACGAGCAGTACGTC. The chain couples TRBV10-3 to TRBJ2-7; 9 bases fit TRBD2. Germline CDR1 reads ENHRY; CDR2 reads SYGVKD. There are 15 residues in the CDR3. J was trimmed by 4 bases and V by 2 bases; bases with no gene match: 6.

The genes are TRBV7-6 and TRBJ2-2; 7 bases are shared with TRBD2. The CDR3 sequence is 15 residues long. V was clipped by 3 bases and J by 6 bases; unmatched bases: 7. Germline V gives CDR1 SGHVS, CDR2 FNYEAQ. Written as DNA, the CDR3 is TGTGCCAGCAGCTTCGTCGCTAGCGGATCCGGGGAGCTGTTTTTT. Protein: CASSFVASGSGELFF.

The chain recombines TRBV5-4 with TRBJ2-3, with 9 bases identical to TRBD1. The CDR3 contains 15 residues. Germline loops: CDR1 SGHNT, CDR2 YYREEE (reference sequence). V was clipped by 4 bases and J by 4 bases; unmatched bases: 7. The CDR3, as DNA: TGTGCCAGCAGCGGTACCGGGACAGGGTCAGATACGCAGTATTTT. It translates to CASSGTGTGSDTQYF.

This clonotype was seen a handful of times. The chain couples TRBV4-1 to TRBJ2-7, with TRBD2 as a possible D gene (5 bases). This CDR3 region has 14 residues. Germline V CDR1 and CDR2: MGHRA, YSYEKL. The germline V and J ends were trimmed by 2 bases and 3 bases, with 11 bases remaining between them. The CDR3 sequence: CASSQRIRDYEQYF. For the CDR3, the DNA is TGCGCCAGCAGCCAAAGGATCCGGGACTACGAGCAGTACTTC.

This clonotype occurred a few times. The chain has TRBV4-1 and TRBJ2-5, with 7 bases aligning to TRBD2. V gave up 4 bases and J gave up 0 bases; unmatched junction bases: 5. The germline V gene has CDR1 MGHRA and CDR2 YSYEKL. The CDR3 has 15 residues. For the CDR3, the DNA is TGCGCCAGCAGCCTTCCCGGGAGGTACCAAGAGACCCAGTACTTC. Protein sequence: CASSLPGRYQETQYF.

This clonotype was picked up a small number of times. This chain links TRBV11-2 with TRBJ2-6; D might be TRBD2 (7 bases). CDR1 SGHAT and CDR2 FQNNGV come from the germline V gene. The CDR3 contains 19 residues. V lost 4 bases to trimming and J lost 0 bases, with 19 bases between them. The CDR3 DNA reads TGTGCCAGCAGCTCCTACCGGGGGGCAAGGGACTCTGGGGCCAACGTCCTGACTTTC. This sequence encodes CASSSYRGARDSGANVLTF.

The sample holds many counts of this clonotype. The rearrangement uses TRBV9 and TRBJ1-3; D is ambiguous. Germline V lookup: CDR1 SGDLS, CDR2 YYNGEE. Trimming took 2 bases from V and 4 from J, leaving 10 bases between them. This CDR3 comprises 14 residues. Here the CDR3 reads CASSVFGLGNTIYF. The CDR3 DNA follows: TGTGCCAGCAGCGTCTTCGGGCTCGGAAACACCATATATTTT.

This clonotype was seen only a few times. The chain employs TRBV10-3 and TRBJ2-6; 7 nucleotides agree with TRBD1. The germline gives CDR1 ENHRY, CDR2 SYGVKD. Trimming took 0 bases from V and 0 from J; bases not matched to a gene: 5. The CDR3 length is 18 residues. As DNA, the CDR3 is TGTGCCATCAGTGAGTCAGGACAGGCGTACTCTGGGGCCAACGTCCTGACTTTC. Translating it yields CAISESGQAYSGANVLTF.

This clonotype was found a few times. This chain joins TRBV7-9 and TRBJ2-3; weak D call: TRBD1 (6 bases). Looked up from germline, CDR1 is SEHNR and CDR2 is FQNEAQ (reference sequence). CDR3 length: 15 amino acids. Trimming stripped 1 base from V and 2 bases from J, with 10 bases between. This chain's CDR3 is CASSLDWGPTDTQYF. CDR3 nucleotides: TGTGCCAGCAGCTTAGATTGGGGGCCCACAGATACGCAGTATTTT. Full variable domain (missing parts from reference TRBV7-9 and TRBJ2-3): DTGVSQNPRHKITKRGQNVTFRCDPISEHNRLYWYRQTLGQGPEFLTYFQNEAQLEKSRLLSDRFSAERPKGSFSTLEIQRTEQGDSAMYLCASSLDWGPTDTQYFGPGTRLTVL.

The chain is built from TRBV7-2 and TRBJ2-5, with D uncertain. The V gene lost 1 base and the J gene lost 0 bases, with 9 bases spanning the gap. Per the germline V gene, CDR1 is SGHTA and CDR2 is FQGNSA. CDR3 length: 15 amino acids. This chain's CDR3 is CASSLVWGYQETQYF. The CDR3 DNA sequence: TGTGCCAGCAGCTTAGTATGGGGTTACCAAGAGACCCAGTACTTC.

The chain recombines TRBV4-2 with TRBJ2-5; unclear D gene. This CDR3 is 14 amino acids long. Trimming removed 0 bases from V and 4 bases from J, with 9 bases in between. Germline assignment: CDR1 LGHNA and CDR2 YNFKEQ. The CDR3 loop reads CASSQEGSRETQYF. Here the CDR3 DNA reads TGTGCCAGCAGCCAAGAAGGGTCCCGAGAGACCCAGTACTTC.

The chain has TRBV20-1 and TRBJ2-7, with D possibly being TRBD1 or TRBD2 (6 bases each). Germline values: CDR1 DFQATT, CDR2 SNEGSKA (reference sequence). This CDR3 has 14 residues. Trimming pared 3 bases from V and 0 bases from J, leaving 12 bases between. The DNA for the CDR3 is TGCAGTGCTAGTGGGGGGCCTAACTCCTACGAGCAGTACGTC. Its protein is CSASGGPNSYEQYV.

This clonotype showed up many times. This sequence joins TRBV4-1 and TRBJ2-4; possible D gene TRBD2, 5 bases. Germline CDR1 MGHRA, CDR2 YSYEKL. CDR3 length: 19 residues. Deletions cut 0 bases from V and 1 base from J, with 19 bases between. The CDR3 protein is CASSQDGGRGSGAKNIQYF. For the CDR3, the DNA is TGCGCCAGCAGCCAAGATGGAGGCCGGGGTTCGGGGGCCAAAAACATTCAGTACTTC.

In its sample, this clonotype was seen a few times. The chain couples TRBV4-3 to TRBJ2-1; D may match TRBD1 or TRBD2 (6 bases each). Germline CDR1 is LGHNA and CDR2 is YSLEER. The CDR3 is 17 residues long. V lost 0 bases and J 9 bases, leaving 21 bases between the germline ends. The CDR3 loop is CASSQDPWGAVGGEQFF. Here the CDR3 DNA reads TGCGCCAGCAGCCAAGACCCGTGGGGGGCCGTCGGGGGTGAGCAGTTCTTC.

The chain links TRBV5-1 to TRBJ2-5, with D perhaps matching TRBD2 (7 bases). Germline V CDR1 and CDR2: SGHRS, YFSETQ. The germline V and J ends were trimmed by 0 bases and 2 bases, with 20 bases remaining between them. CDR3 length: 18 residues. CDR3 residues: CASSLGGGQSLLQETQYF. Written as DNA, the CDR3 is TGCGCCAGCAGCTTGGGGGGGGGCCAGTCTCTCTTACAAGAGACCCAGTACTTC.

Only a few counts were recorded for this clonotype. This chain joins TRBV14 and TRBJ1-4; D might be TRBD1 (5 bases). Trimming pared 3 bases from V and 8 bases from J, leaving 16 bases between. CDR3 size: 15 residues. Germline V CDR1 and CDR2: SGHDN, FVKESK. The CDR3 spells CASSHPSGGYEKLFF. The CDR3 DNA is TGTGCCAGCAGCCACCCATCTGGGGGTTACGAAAAACTGTTTTTT.

The chain recombines TRBV7-2 with TRBJ1-2; D is possibly TRBD1 (5 bases). Germline V CDR1 and CDR2: SGHTA, FQGNSA. Trimming removed 2 bases from V and 7 bases from J, with 11 bases in between. The CDR3 extends over 13 amino acids. The CDR3 coding sequence is TGTGCCAGCAGCTTACGGGGCGAGGTTGGCTACACCTTC. It translates to CASSLRGEVGYTF.

V gene TRBV27 combines with J gene TRBJ1-1, with 10 bases identical to TRBD1. CDR1 is MNHEY and CDR2 is SMNVEV in the germline V gene (reference sequence). With V trimmed by 2 bases and J by 4 bases, 7 bases remained unmatched. This CDR3 region has 16 residues. The DNA for the CDR3 is TGTGCCAGCAGTTTAGGGAGACAGGGGGCGATCACTGAAGCTTTCTTT. Encoded protein: CASSLGRQGAITEAFF.